This T cell receptor beta chain came from a study of spatial heterogeneity in lung cancer. The germline V gene has CDR1 SGHAT and CDR2 FQNNGV. V lost 5 bases, J lost 5 bases, and 20 bases lay in between. CDR3 length equals 16 residues. TCRdb redid the calling of the 5' RACE reads with MiXCR, one entry per CDR3 protein. The repertoire holds roughly 7,300 distinct CDR3 sequences, with 15% to 20% as singletons. Time point specified: sample taken at primary tumor resection. Tumor, nontumor lung or frozen PBMC supplied whole RNA that was sequenced unsorted. This clonotype is deemed medium-sized (0.01 to 0.1%).

This sequence originates from a female donor with early-stage non-small cell lung cancer. The V gene is TRBV11-2, the J gene TRBJ2-3; D is perhaps TRBD2 (6 bases). Sample: PBMCs, taken at surgery. The CDR3 reads CASSDPTRGTGDTQYF. The DNA for the CDR3 is TGTGCCAGCAGCGACCCGACTAGGGGTACAGGAGATACGCAGTATTTT.